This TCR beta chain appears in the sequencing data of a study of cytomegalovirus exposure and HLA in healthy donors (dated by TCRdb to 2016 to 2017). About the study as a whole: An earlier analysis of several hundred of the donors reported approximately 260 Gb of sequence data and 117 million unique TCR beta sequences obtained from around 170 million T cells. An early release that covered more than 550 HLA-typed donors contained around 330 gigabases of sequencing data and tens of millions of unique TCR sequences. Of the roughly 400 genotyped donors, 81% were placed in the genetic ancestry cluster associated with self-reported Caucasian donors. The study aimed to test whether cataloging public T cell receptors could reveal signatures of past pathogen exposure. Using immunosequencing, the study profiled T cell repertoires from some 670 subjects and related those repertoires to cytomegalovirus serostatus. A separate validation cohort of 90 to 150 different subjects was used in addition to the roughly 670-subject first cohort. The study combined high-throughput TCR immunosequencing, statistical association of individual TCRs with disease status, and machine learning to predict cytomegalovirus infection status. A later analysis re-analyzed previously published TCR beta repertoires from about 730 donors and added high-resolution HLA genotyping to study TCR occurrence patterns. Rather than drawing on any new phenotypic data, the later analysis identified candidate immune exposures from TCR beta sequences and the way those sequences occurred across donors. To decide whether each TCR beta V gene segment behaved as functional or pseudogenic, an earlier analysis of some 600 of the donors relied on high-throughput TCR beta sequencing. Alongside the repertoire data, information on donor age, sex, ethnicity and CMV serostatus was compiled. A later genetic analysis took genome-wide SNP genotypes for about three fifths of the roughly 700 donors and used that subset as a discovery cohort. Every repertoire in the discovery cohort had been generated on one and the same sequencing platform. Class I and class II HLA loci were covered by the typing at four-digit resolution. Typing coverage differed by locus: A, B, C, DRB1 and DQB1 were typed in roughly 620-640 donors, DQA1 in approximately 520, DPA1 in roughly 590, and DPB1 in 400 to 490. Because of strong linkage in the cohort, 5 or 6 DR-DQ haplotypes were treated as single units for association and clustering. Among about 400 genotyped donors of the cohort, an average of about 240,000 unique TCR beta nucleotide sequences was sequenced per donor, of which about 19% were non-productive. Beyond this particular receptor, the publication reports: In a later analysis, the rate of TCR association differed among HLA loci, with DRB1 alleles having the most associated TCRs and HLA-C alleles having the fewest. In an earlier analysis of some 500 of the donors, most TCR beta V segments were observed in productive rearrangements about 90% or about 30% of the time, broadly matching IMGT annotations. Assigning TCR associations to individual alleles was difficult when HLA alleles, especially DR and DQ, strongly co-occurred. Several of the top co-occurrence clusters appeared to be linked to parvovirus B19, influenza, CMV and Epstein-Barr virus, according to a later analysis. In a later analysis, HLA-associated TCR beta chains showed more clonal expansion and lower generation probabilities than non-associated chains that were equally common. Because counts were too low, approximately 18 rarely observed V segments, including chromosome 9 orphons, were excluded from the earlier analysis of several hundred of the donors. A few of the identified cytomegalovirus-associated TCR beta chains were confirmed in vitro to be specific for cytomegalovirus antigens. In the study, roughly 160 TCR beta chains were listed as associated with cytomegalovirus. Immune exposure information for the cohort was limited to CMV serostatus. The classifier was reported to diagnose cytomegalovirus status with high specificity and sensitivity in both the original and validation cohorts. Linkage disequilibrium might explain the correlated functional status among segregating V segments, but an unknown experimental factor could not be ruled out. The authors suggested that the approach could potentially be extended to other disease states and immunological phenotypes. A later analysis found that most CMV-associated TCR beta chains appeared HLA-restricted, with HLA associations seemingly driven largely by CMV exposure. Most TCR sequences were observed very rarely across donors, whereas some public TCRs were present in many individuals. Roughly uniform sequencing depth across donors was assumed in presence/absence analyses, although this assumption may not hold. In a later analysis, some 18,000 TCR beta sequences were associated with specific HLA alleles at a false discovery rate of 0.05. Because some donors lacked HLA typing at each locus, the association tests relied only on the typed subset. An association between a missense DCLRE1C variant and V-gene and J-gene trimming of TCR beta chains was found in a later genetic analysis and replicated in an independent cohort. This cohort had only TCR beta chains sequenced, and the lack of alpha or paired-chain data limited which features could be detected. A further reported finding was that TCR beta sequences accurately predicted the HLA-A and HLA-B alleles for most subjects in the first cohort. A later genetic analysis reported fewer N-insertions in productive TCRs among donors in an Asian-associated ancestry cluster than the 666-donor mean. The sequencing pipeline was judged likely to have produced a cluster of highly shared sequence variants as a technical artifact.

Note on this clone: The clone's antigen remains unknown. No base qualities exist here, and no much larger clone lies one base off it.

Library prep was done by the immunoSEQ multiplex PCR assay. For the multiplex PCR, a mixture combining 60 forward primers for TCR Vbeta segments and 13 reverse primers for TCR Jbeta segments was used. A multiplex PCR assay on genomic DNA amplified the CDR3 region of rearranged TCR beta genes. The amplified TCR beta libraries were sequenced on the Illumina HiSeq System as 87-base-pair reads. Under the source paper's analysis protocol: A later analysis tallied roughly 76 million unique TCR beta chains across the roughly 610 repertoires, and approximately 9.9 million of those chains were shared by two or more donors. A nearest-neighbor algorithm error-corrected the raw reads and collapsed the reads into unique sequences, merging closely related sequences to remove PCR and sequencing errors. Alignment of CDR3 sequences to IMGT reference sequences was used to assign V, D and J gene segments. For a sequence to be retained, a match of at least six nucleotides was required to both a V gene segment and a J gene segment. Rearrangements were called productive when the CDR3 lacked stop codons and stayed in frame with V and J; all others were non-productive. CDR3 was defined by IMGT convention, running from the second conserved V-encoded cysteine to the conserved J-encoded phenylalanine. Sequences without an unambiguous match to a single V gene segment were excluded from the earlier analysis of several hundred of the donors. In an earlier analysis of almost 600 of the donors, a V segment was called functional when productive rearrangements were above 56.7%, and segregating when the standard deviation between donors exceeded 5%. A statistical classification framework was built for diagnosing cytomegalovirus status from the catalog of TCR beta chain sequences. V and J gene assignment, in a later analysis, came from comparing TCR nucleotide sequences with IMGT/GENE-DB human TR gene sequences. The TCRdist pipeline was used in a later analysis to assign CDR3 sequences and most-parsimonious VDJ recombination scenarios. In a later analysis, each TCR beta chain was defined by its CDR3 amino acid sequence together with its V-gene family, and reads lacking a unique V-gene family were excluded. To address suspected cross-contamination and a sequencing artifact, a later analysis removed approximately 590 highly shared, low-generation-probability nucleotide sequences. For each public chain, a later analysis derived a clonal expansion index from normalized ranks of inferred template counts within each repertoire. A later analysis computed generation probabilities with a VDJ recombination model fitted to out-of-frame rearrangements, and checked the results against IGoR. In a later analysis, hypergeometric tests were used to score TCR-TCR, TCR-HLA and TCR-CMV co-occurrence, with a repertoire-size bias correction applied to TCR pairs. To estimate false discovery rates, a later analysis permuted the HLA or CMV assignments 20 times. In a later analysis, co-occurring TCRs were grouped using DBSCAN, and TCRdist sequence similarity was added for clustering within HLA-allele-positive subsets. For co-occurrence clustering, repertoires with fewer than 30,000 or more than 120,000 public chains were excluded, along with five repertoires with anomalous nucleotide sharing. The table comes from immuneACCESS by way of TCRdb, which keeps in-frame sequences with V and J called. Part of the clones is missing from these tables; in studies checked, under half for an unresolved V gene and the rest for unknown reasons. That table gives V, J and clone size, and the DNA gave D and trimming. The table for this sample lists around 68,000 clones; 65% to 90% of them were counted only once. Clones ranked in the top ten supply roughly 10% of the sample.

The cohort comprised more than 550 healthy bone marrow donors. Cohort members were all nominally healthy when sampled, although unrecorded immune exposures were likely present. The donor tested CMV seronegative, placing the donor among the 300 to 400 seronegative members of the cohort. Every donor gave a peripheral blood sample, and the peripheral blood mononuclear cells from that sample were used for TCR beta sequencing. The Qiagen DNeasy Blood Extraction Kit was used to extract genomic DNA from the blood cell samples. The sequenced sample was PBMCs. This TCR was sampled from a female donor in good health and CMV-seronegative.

The DNA is TGTGCCAGCAGTTACTTAGCGGGAGGGCGAAGGGAGCAGTACTTC. Its translation reads: CASSYLAGGRREQYF. The rearranged chain carries TRBV6-5 and TRBJ2-7; TRBD2 fits 11 bases in the junction. The CDR3 runs 15 amino acids, cysteine and phenylalanine included. The read is trimmed to its CDR3 DNA, 45 bases read in frame from base 1. Reading the germline V gene gives CDR1 MNHEY and CDR2 SVGAGI. Germline trimming amounts to 1 base on V and 7 bases on J, with 6 as the count of junction bases outside the gene matches.